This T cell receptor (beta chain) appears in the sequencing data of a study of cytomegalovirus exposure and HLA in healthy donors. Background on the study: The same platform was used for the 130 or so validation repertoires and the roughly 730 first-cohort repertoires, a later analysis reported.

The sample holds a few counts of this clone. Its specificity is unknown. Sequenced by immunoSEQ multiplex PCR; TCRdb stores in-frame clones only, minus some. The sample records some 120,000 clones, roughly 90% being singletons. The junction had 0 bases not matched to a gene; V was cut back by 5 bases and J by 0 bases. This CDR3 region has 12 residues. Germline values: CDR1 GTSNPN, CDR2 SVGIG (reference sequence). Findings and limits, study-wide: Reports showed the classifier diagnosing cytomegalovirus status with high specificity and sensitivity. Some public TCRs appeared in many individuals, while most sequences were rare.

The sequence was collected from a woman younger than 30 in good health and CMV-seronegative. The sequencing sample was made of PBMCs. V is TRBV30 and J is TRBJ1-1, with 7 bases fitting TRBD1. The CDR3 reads CAWGQVNTEAFF. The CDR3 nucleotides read TGTGCCTGGGGACAGGTGAACACTGAAGCTTTCTTT.